The next 25 T cell receptor beta chains were all read from a single sample in a study of early T cells in non-severe SARS-CoV-2 infection. One entry per CDR3 protein, called by TCRdb with MiXCR from the 5' RACE reads. The sample holds approximately 69,000 distinct CDR3 sequences; roughly 12% are singletons and the top ten take about 2.5%. The material was whole blood, obtained at baseline. Receptors were obtained from an adult who was a healthcare worker with PCR-confirmed SARS-CoV-2 infection or an uninfected control (not recorded which).

This clonotype was picked up a small number of times. The chain carries TRBV28 and TRBJ1-2, with 8 nucleotides matching TRBD1. This CDR3 contains 14 residues. Trimming removed 7 bases from V and 6 bases from J; junction bases left unmatched: 10. Germline loops: CDR1 MDHEN, CDR2 SYDVKM. The CDR3 protein is CASTRQGLPDGYTF. The CDR3 DNA follows: TGTGCCAGCACAAGACAGGGGTTGCCCGATGGCTACACCTTC.

This clonotype has just a few counts. J is TRBJ2-7 and V is TRBV6-5; 9 bases are a match to TRBD1. Germline CDR1 is MNHEY and CDR2 is SVGAGI. CDR3 length: 14 residues. Trimming took 5 bases from V and 5 from J; bases not matched to a gene: 7. The CDR3 DNA is TGTGCCAGCAGTAGCTGGACAGGGGATCACGAGCAGTACTTC. This gives the protein CASSSWTGDHEQYF.

This clonotype was counted a few times. The gene calls are TRBV4-1 and TRBJ1-6; a possible D gene is TRBD1 (6 bases). The germline V and J ends were trimmed by 7 bases and 13 bases, with 23 bases remaining between them. CDR1 is MGHRA, CDR2 YSYEKL, per germline. CDR3 length: 15 residues. CDR3 residues: CASKAGGLEGRPLHF. The DNA for the CDR3 is TGCGCCAGCAAGGCCGGGGGCTTGGAAGGACGTCCCCTCCACTTT.

The sample holds a few counts of this clonotype. This sequence joins TRBV28 and TRBJ1-4; D is perhaps TRBD1 (6 bases). V was cut by 5 bases and J by 5 bases, with 15 bases left in between. The CDR3 has 15 residues. Germline-derived CDR1 and CDR2 are MDHEN and SYDVKM. The CDR3 is CASSQGGGPNEKLFF. As DNA, the CDR3 is TGTGCCAGCAGTCAAGGGGGGGGCCCCAATGAAAAACTGTTTTTT.

In its sample, this clonotype was seen many times. The rearrangement joins TRBV20-1 to TRBJ1-1, with a possible D match to TRBD1 (6 bases). The germline V gene encodes CDR1 DFQATT and CDR2 SNEGSKA (reference sequence). The germline V and J ends were trimmed by 7 bases and 1 base, with 19 bases remaining between them. The CDR3 has 15 amino acids. The CDR3 nucleotides read TGCAGTGGACTAACCGGGACACCGGGGAACACTGAAGCTTTCTTT. Protein: CSGLTGTPGNTEAFF.

This clonotype showed up many times. This chain uses TRBV11-2 with TRBJ1-1; no definite D call. Germline CDR1 and CDR2: SGHAT and FQNNGV. V lost 1 base to trimming and J lost 0 bases, with 12 bases between them. CDR3 length: 16 residues. CDR3 region: CASSLAFRSMNTEAFF. CDR3 bases: TGTGCCAGCAGCTTAGCCTTTAGGTCCATGAACACTGAAGCTTTCTTT.

This clonotype was counted ten times or more. CDR3 sequence: CASSEKSTIYF. In nucleotides, the CDR3 is TGTGCCAGCAGTGAGAAGAGCACCATATATTTT. The chain combines TRBV2 with TRBJ1-3; D call uncertain. The CDR3 consists of 11 residues. V was cut by 3 bases and J by 9 bases, with 6 bases left in between. Germline V gene lookup returns CDR1 SNHLY and CDR2 FYNNEI.

This clonotype appeared a few times. J is TRBJ1-4 and V is TRBV20-1; no reliable D call. Trimming took off 0 bases at V and 0 bases at J, with 11 bases between the two ends. CDR1 is DFQATT and CDR2 is SNEGSKA in the germline V gene (reference sequence). The CDR3 extends over 16 amino acids. CDR3 sequence: CSARDRISATNEKLFF. DNA for the CDR3: TGCAGTGCTAGAGATCGTATAAGTGCAACTAATGAAAAACTGTTTTTT.

This clonotype has a handful of counts. V is TRBV20-1 and J is TRBJ1-1, with TRBD1 matching 8 bases. Unmatched junction bases numbered 6, after V lost 0 bases and J lost 9 bases. Germline loops: CDR1 DFQATT, CDR2 SNEGSKA (reference sequence). The CDR3 has 13 residues. CDR3 nucleotides: TGCAGTGCTAGAGAAGGGACAGGAAGAAAAGCTTTCTTT. Amino acid sequence: CSAREGTGRKAFF.

This clonotype was detected many times. The J gene is TRBJ1-4, the V gene TRBV12-3 or TRBV12-4; D remains ambiguous. With 5 bases removed from V and 0 bases from J, the gap between germline ends came to 10 bases. The CDR3 length is 15 residues. The CDR3 DNA reads TGTGCCAGCAGTGGCCTCTTTGCAACTAATGAAAAACTGTTTTTT. It is translated as CASSGLFATNEKLFF.

This clonotype was counted a few times. The chain carries TRBV3-1 and TRBJ1-4, with D uncertain. The CDR3 runs to 12 residues. Germline loops: CDR1 LGHDT, CDR2 YNNKEL (reference sequence). With 0 bases removed from V and 8 bases from J, the gap between germline ends came to 4 bases. The CDR3 loop is CASSQEREKLFF. The DNA of the CDR3 is TGTGCCAGCAGCCAAGAGCGGGAAAAACTGTTTTTT.

At least ten counts were recorded for this clonotype. The V call is TRBV3-1, the J call TRBJ2-7; D is ambiguous. This CDR3 region has 14 residues. Between the trimmed V and J ends, which lost 3 bases and 2 bases, there was a span of 11 bases. CDR1 is LGHDT and CDR2 is YNNKEL in the germline V gene (reference sequence). The CDR3 protein is CASSQSVTAYEQYF. The CDR3 nucleotides read TGTGCCAGCAGCCAGTCGGTCACAGCCTACGAGCAGTACTTC.

Ten or more counts support this clonotype. This chain uses TRBV20-1 with TRBJ2-3; perhaps TRBD1 as D (5 bases). The V gene's germline CDR1 is DFQATT and CDR2 SNEGSKA (reference sequence). The CDR3 is 11 amino acids. The V end lost 6 bases, the J end lost 11 bases, and 15 bases lay between the germline ends. CDR3 region: CSATAWGGQYF. DNA of the CDR3: TGCAGTGCCACAGCCTGGGGCGGGCAGTATTTT.

This clonotype was found a few times. The V and J genes are TRBV28 and TRBJ2-7; 8 nucleotides line up with TRBD1. The CDR3 consists of 13 residues. With 6 bases clipped from V and 2 bases from J, the junction kept 3 bases outside the gene matches. Germline V gene data show CDR1 as MDHEN and CDR2 as SYDVKM. The CDR3 spells CASRQGQAYEQYF. The CDR3 nucleotides are TGTGCCAGCAGACAGGGACAGGCCTACGAGCAGTACTTC. The full variable domain, rest sourced from reference TRBV28 and TRBJ2-7, is DVKVTQSSRYLVKRTGEKVFLECVQDMDHENMFWYRQDPGLGLRLIYFSYDVKMKEKGDIPEGYSVSREKKERFSLILESASTNQTSMYLCASRQGQAYEQYFGPGTRLTVT.

This clonotype came up a few times. The rearrangement joins TRBV11-2 to TRBJ2-2, with D hard to call. Trimming pared 5 bases from V and 0 bases from J, leaving 7 bases between. The CDR3 runs to 14 residues. Per germline, CDR1 SGHAT and CDR2 FQNNGV. For the CDR3, the DNA is TGTGCCAGCAGCCCACCATCGAACACCGGGGAGCTGTTTTTT. Protein sequence: CASSPPSNTGELFF.

J is TRBJ2-1 and V is TRBV27; D call uncertain. V was clipped by 6 bases and J by 1 base, with 13 bases between them. CDR1 and CDR2 from the germline V gene are MNHEY and SMNVEV (reference sequence). There are 15 residues in the CDR3. The CDR3 nucleotides read TGTGCCAGCAGCCTCAGCAAACCTTCCTACAATGAGCAGTTCTTC. Translated: CASSLSKPSYNEQFF.

This clonotype occurred a few times. The J gene is TRBJ2-5, the V gene TRBV20-1; 9 bases line up with TRBD2. The CDR3 spans 16 residues. V gave up 0 bases and J gave up 5 bases; unmatched junction bases: 10. Germline CDR1 and CDR2: DFQATT and SNEGSKA (reference sequence). CDR3 region: CSARDSAGGPGETQYF. DNA of the CDR3: TGCAGTGCTAGAGATTCTGCGGGGGGGCCCGGGGAGACCCAGTACTTC.

The rearrangement links TRBV4-3 to TRBJ2-7; TRBD2 matches 10 bases. Germline CDR1 is LGHNA and CDR2 is YSLEER. The CDR3 is made up of 15 amino acids. With 2 bases clipped from V and 3 bases from J, the junction kept 4 bases outside the gene matches. The CDR3, as DNA: TGCGCCAGCAGCCAAATAGCGGGGGGAAACTACGAGCAGTACTTC. This gives the protein CASSQIAGGNYEQYF.

This clonotype showed up just a few times. The rearrangement joins TRBV6-2 or TRBV6-3 to TRBJ2-1, with unresolved D. CDR1 MNHEY and CDR2 SVGEGT come from the germline V gene. Trimming cost V 5 bases and J 6 bases, with 5 bases left between them. The CDR3 is 11 amino acids. The CDR3 is CASSRANEQFF. In DNA form, the CDR3 reads TGTGCCAGCAGTAGGGCCAATGAGCAGTTCTTC.

The chain carries TRBV7-6 and TRBJ2-3; perhaps D is TRBD1 or TRBD2 (5 bases each). The CDR3 covers 14 residues. Germline V gives CDR1 SGHVS, CDR2 FNYEAQ. V was pared by 1 base and J by 4 bases, with 9 bases between. CDR3 DNA: TGTGCCAGCAGCTTAGTCCAGGGAGCAGATACGCAGTATTTT. Protein sequence: CASSLVQGADTQYF.

There are a few counts of this clonotype. V gene TRBV2 combines with J gene TRBJ1-2; D uncertain. V lost 1 base, J lost 3 bases, and 12 bases lay in between. From germline, CDR1 is SNHLY and CDR2 FYNNEI. The CDR3 totals 15 residues. The CDR3 is CASSEDEVTDYGYTF. Written as DNA, the CDR3 is TGTGCCAGCAGTGAAGACGAGGTTACGGACTATGGCTACACCTTC. The full variable domain, its missing parts supplied by reference TRBV2 and TRBJ1-2, is EPEVTQTPSHQVTQMGQEVILRCVPISNHLYFYWYRQILGQKVEFLVSFYNNEISEKSEIFDDQFSVERPDGSNFTLKIRSTKLEDSAMYFCASSEDEVTDYGYTFGSGTRLTVV.

The chain uses TRBV7-9 and TRBJ2-3; D is undetermined. V was cut by 4 bases and J by 4 bases, with 9 bases left in between. In germline, CDR1 is SEHNR, CDR2 FQNEAQ (reference sequence). CDR3 size: 13 residues. CDR3 region: CASSSFRADTQYF. The CDR3 nucleotides are TGTGCCAGCAGCTCCTTCCGGGCAGATACGCAGTATTTT.

Details on this clonotype: At one end the junction does not follow the germline gene, possibly because of a read error. V usage is TRBV5-1 and J usage is TRBJ2-2; 7 positions agree with TRBD1. The CDR3 is 14 residues long. Germline V lookup: CDR1 SGHRS, CDR2 YFSETQ. The CDR3, as DNA: TGCGCCAGCAGCAGGGGGCCGAATACCGGGGAGCTGTTTTTT. Translation: CASSRGPNTGELFF.

This clonotype was recorded many times. This chain links TRBV5-1 with TRBJ2-5, with D perhaps TRBD1 (6 bases). The CDR3 runs to 14 residues. The ends were cut back, 0 bases at V and 4 bases at J, with 10 bases in the middle. The germline gives CDR1 SGHRS, CDR2 YFSETQ. The DNA of the CDR3 is TGCGCCAGCAGCTTGGGACAGGTTGGAGAGACCCAGTACTTC. It encodes CASSLGQVGETQYF.

This clonotype was detected only a few times. The gene calls are TRBV20-1 and TRBJ2-1; D not certain. CDR3 length: 15 residues. The V gene lost 6 bases and the J gene lost 1 base, with 16 bases spanning the gap. The germline V gene has CDR1 DFQATT and CDR2 SNEGSKA (reference sequence). The CDR3, as DNA: TGCAGTGCCGTCCTCGAAGGGCCTTCCTACAATGAGCAGTTCTTC. Encoded protein: CSAVLEGPSYNEQFF.